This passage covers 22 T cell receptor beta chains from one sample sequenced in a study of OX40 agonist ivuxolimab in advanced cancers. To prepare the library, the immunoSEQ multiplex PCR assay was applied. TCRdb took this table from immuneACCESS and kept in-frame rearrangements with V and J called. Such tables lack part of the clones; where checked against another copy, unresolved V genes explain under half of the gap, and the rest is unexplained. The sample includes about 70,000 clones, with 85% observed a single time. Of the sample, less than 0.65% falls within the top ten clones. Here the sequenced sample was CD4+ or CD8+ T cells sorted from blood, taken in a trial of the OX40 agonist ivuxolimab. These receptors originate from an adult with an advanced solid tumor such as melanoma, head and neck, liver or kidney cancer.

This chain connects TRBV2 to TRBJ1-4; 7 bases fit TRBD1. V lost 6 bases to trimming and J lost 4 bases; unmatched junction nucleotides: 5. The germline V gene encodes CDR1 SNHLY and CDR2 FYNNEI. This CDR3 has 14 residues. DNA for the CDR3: TGTGCCAGCAGCGTACAGGGGATTAATGAAAAACTGTTTTTT. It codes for CASSVQGINEKLFF.

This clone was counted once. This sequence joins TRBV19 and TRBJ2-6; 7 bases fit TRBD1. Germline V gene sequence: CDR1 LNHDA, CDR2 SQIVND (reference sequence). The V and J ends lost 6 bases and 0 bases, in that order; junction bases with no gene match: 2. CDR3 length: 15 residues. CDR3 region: CASRGTDSGANVLTF. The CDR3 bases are TGTGCCAGTAGGGGGACAGACTCTGGGGCCAACGTCCTGACTTTC. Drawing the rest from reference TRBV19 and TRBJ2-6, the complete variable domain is DGGITQSPKYLFRKEGQNVTLSCEQNLNHDAMYWYRQDPGQGLRLIYYSQIVNDFQKGDIAEGYSVSREKKESFPLTVTSAQKNPTAFYLCASRGTDSGANVLTFGAGSRLTVL.

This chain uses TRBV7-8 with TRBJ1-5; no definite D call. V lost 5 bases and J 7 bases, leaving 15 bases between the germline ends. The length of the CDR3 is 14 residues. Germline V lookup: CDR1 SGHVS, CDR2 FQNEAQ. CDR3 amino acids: CASSQDGGRQPQHF. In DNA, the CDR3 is TGTGCCAGCAGCCAGGACGGCGGACGCCAGCCCCAGCATTTT.

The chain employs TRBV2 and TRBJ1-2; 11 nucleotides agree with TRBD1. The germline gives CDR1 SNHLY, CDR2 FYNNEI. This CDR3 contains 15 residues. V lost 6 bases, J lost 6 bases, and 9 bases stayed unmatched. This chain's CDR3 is CASREDRGRIHGYTF. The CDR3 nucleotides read TGTGCCAGCAGGGAGGACAGGGGGCGTATACATGGCTACACCTTC. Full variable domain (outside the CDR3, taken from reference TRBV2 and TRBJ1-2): EPEVTQTPSHQVTQMGQEVILRCVPISNHLYFYWYRQILGQKVEFLVSFYNNEISEKSEIFDDQFSVERPDGSNFTLKIRSTKLEDSAMYFCASREDRGRIHGYTFGSGTRLTVV.

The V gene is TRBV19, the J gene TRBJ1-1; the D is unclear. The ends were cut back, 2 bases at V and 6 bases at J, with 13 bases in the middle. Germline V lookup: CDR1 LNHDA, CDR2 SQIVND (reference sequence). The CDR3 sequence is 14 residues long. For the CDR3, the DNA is TGTGCCAGTAGTATAACGGGGAGCGGCCCTGAAGCTTTCTTT. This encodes CASSITGSGPEAFF.

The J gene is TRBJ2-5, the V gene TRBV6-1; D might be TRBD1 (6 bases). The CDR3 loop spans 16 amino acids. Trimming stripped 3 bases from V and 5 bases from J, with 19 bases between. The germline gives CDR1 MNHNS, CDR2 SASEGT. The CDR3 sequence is CASSDGLRAGEETQYF. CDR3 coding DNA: TGTGCCAGCAGTGACGGGCTACGGGCAGGGGAGGAGACCCAGTACTTC.

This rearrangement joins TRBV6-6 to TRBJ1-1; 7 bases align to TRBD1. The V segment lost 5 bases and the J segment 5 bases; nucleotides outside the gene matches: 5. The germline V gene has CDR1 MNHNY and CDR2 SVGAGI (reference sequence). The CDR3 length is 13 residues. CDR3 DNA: TGTGCCAGCAGTCGGGACAGAAGAACTGAAGCTTTCTTT. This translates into CASSRDRRTEAFF.

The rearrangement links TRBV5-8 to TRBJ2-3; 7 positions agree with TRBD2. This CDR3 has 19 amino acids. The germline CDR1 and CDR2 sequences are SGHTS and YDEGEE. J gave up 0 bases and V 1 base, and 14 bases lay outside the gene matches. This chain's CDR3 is CASSLRSSRRGTSTDTQYF. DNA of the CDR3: TGTGCCAGCAGCTTGCGGAGCAGTAGGCGGGGGACTAGCACAGATACGCAGTATTTT.

The CDR3: CASSPPGRTETQYF. The CDR3 DNA reads TGTGCCAGCAGTCCCCCGGGGCGGACGGAGACCCAGTACTTC. This sequence joins TRBV27 and TRBJ2-5; D possibly uses TRBD1 or TRBD2 (5 bases each). The V end was cut by 5 bases, the J end by 5 bases, with 15 bases between. The CDR3 consists of 14 residues. CDR1 is MNHEY, CDR2 SMNVEV, per germline (reference sequence).

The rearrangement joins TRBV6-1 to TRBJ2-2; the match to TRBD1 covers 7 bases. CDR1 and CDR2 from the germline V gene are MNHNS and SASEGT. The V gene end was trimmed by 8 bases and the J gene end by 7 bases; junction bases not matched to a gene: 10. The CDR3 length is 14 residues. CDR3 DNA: TGTGCCAGCTCATACTACAGGGGCGGCGGGGAGCTGTTTTTT. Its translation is CASSYYRGGGELFF.

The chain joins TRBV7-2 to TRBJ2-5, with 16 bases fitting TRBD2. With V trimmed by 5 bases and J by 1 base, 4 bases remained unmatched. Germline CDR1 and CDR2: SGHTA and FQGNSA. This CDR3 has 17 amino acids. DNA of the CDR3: TGTGCCAGCAGCCCCGGGACTAGCGGGAGGGCCCAAGAGACCCAGTACTTC. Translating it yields CASSPGTSGRAQETQYF.

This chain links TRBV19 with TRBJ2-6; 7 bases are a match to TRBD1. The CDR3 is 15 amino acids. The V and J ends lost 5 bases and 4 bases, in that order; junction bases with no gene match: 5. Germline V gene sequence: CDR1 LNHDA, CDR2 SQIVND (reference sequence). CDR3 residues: CASSFTGVGANVLTF. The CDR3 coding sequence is TGTGCCAGTAGTTTTACAGGGGTGGGGGCCAACGTCCTGACTTTC. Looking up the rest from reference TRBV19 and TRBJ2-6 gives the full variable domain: DGGITQSPKYLFRKEGQNVTLSCEQNLNHDAMYWYRQDPGQGLRLIYYSQIVNDFQKGDIAEGYSVSREKKESFPLTVTSAQKNPTAFYLCASSFTGVGANVLTFGAGSRLTVL.

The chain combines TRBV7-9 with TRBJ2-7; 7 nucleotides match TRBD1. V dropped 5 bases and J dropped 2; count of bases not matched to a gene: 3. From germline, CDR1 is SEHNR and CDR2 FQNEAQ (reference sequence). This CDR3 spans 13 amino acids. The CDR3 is CASSKGQAYEQYF. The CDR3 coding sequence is TGTGCCAGCAGCAAAGGACAGGCCTACGAGCAGTACTTC.

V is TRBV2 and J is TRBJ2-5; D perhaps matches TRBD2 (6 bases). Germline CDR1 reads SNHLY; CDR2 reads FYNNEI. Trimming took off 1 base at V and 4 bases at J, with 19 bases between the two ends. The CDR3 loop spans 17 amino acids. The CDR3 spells CASSEGGRTPGRETQYF. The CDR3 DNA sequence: TGTGCCAGCAGTGAAGGAGGTCGGACCCCCGGGAGAGAGACCCAGTACTTC.

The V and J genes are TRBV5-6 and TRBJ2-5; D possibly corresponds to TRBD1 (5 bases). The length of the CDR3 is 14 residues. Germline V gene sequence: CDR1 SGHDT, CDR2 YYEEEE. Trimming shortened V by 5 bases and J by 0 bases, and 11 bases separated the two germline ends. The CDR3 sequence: CASRLTEYQETQYF. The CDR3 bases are TGTGCCAGCAGGTTGACAGAGTACCAAGAGACCCAGTACTTC.

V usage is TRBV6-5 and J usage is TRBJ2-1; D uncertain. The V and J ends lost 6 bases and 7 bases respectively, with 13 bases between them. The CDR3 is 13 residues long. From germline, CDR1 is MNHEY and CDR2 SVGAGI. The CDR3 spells CASRAWGINEQFF. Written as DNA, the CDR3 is TGTGCCAGCAGGGCATGGGGAATAAATGAGCAGTTCTTC.

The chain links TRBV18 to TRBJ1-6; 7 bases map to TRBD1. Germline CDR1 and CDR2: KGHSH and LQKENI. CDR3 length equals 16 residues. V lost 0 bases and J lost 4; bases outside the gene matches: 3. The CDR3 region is CASSPPGRGYNSPLHF. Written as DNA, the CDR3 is TGTGCCAGCTCACCACCGGGCAGGGGGTATAATTCACCCCTCCACTTT.

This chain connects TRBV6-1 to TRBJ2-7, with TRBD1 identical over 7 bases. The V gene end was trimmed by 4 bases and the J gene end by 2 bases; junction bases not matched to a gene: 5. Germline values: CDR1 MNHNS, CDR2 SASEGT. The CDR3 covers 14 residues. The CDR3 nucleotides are TGTGCCAGCAGTGGCAGGGGGATCACCTACGAGCAGTACTTC. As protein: CASSGRGITYEQYF.

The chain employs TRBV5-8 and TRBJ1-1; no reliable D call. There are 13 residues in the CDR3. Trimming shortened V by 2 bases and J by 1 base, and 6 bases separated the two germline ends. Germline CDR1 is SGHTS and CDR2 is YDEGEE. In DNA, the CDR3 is TGTGCCAGCAGCTTAATACGGAACACTGAAGCTTTCTTT. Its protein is CASSLIRNTEAFF. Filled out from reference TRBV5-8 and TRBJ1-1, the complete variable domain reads EAGVTQSPTHLIKTRGQQATLRCSPISGHTSVYWYQQALGLGLQFLLWYDEGEERNRGNFPPRFSGRQFPNYSSELNVNALELEDSALYLCASSLIRNTEAFFGQGTRLTVV.

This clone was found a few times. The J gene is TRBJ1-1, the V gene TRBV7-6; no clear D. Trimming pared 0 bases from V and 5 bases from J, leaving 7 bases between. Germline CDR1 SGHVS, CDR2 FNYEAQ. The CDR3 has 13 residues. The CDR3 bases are TGTGCCAGCAGCTTAGCGGCCCGGACTGAAGCTTTCTTT. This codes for CASSLAARTEAFF.

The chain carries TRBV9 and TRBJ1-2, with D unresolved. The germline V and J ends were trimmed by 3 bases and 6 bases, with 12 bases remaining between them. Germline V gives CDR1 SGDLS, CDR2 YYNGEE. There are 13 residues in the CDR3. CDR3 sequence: CASSAAPLNGYTF. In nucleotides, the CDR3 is TGTGCCAGCAGCGCCGCCCCCCTTAATGGCTACACCTTC. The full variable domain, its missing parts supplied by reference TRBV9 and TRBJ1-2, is DSGVTQTPKHLITATGQRVTLRCSPRSGDLSVYWYQQSLDQGLQFLIQYYNGEERAKGNILERFSAQQFPDLHSELNLSSLELGDSALYFCASSAAPLNGYTFGSGTRLTVV.

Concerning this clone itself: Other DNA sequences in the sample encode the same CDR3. The CDR3 DNA is TGTGCCAGCAGCCAAGCTCCCCAAGAGACCCAGTACTTC. Its translation is CASSQAPQETQYF. The chain recombines TRBV14 with TRBJ2-5; D is unclear. Germline CDR1 and CDR2: SGHDN and FVKESK. Trimming took off 1 base at V and 1 base at J, with 4 bases between the two ends. CDR3 length equals 13 residues. Based on the CDR3 plus reference TRBV14 and TRBJ2-5, the full variable domain is EAGVTQFPSHSVIEKGQTVTLRCDPISGHDNLYWYRRVMGKEIKFLLHFVKESKQDESGMPNNRFLAERTGGTYSTLKVQPAELEDSGVYFCASSQAPQETQYFGPGTRLLVL.